The T cell receptor beta chain under discussion was sequenced for a study of radiation and T cells in renal cell carcinoma. Points from the study as a whole: From baseline, blood top tumor clonotypes peaked at 2 weeks post-radiation. Pretreatment tumor biopsies were lacking, so baseline clonotypes are unknown.

Specified time point: baseline pretreatment blood. As for treatment: 15 Gy SBRT to primary tumor, nephrectomy 4 weeks later. After SBRT, blood was collected at 2 and 4 weeks, plus baseline. Points on this clone: The antigen remains undetermined.

The germline V gene has CDR1 MNHEY and CDR2 SMNVEV (reference sequence). J was trimmed by 6 bases and V by 5 bases; bases with no gene match: 27. The CDR3 runs 21 residues. Some clones are missing from TCRdb's copy, which holds only in-frame ones; the method was immunoSEQ multiplex PCR. Of around 94,000 clones in the sample, roughly 90% were seen once. This sequence joins TRBV27 and TRBJ2-1; 8 nucleotides agree with TRBD2. The sequence was obtained from a man over 45 with renal cell carcinoma. This sample comprised blood, obtained from a patient whose treatment included radiotherapy and nephrectomy. The DNA of the CDR3 is TGTGCCAGCAGTATTACTACCCCCGGGGCTTTAGCGGGATTTAAGGGCAATGAGCAGTTCTTC. It codes for CASSITTPGALAGFKGNEQFF.